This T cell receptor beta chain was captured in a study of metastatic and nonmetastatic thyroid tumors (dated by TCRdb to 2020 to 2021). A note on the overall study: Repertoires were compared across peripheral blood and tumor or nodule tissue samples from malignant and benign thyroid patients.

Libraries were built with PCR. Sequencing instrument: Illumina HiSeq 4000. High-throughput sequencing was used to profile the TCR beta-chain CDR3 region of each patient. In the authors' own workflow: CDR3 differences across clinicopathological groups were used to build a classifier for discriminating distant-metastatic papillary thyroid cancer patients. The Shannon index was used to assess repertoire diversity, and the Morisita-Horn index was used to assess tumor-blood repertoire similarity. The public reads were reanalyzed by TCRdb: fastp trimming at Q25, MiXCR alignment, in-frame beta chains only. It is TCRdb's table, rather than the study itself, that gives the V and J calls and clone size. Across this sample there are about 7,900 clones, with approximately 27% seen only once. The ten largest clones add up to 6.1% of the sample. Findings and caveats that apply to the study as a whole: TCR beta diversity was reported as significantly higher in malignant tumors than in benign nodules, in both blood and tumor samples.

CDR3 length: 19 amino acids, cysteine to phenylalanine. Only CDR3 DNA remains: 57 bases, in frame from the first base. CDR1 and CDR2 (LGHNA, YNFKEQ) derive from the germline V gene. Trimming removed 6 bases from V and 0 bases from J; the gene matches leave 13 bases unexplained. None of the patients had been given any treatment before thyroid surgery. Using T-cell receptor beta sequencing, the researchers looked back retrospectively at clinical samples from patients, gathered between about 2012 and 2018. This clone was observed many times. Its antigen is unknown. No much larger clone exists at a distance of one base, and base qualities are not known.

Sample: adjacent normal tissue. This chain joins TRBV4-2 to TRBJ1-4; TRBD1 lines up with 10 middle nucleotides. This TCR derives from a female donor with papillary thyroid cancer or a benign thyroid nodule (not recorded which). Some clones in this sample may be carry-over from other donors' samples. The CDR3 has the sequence CASSRPRTGGGATNEKLFF. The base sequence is TGTGCCAGCAGTCGTCCCCGGACAGGGGGGGGGGCAACTAATGAAAAACTGTTTTTT.